Here is one T cell receptor (beta chain) with its context. As yet, its antigen is unknown. This sample was included in a study of Ad26.COV2.S vaccination and SARS-CoV-2 variants. Study information: Once, or twice with 56 days between doses, Ad26.COV2.S was given intramuscularly. Notes on the study in general: Researchers reported similar non-spike TCR breadth in vaccine and placebo recipients.

Some clones are missing from TCRdb's copy, which holds only in-frame ones; the method was immunoSEQ multiplex PCR. Among about 430,000 clones listed, 90% were seen once. Specified treatment: roughly 20 received Ad26.COV2.S at low or high dose, single or two shots; roughly five received placebo; per-sample allocation not given. The samples were gathered on day 63 after the first injection of vaccine or placebo. SARS-CoV-2 spike from the Wuhan strain was encoded by the vaccine, an Ad26 vector. Germline V gene data show CDR1 as LGHDT and CDR2 as YNNKEL (reference sequence). CDR3 length equals 16 residues. J lost 7 bases, V lost 4 bases, and 9 bases had no gene match.

Source: peripheral blood, taken in a trial of Ad26.COV2.S vaccine versus placebo. The TCR comes from a person aged 18-65 years who received the Ad26.COV2.S COVID-19 vaccine or a placebo. This chain connects TRBV3-1 (or the pseudogene TRBV3-2) to TRBJ2-7; 14 bases are shared with TRBD2. The CDR3 DNA follows: TGTGCCAGCAGCCGGGGACTAGCGGGAGTCCCTGGGGAGCAGTACTTC. Encoded protein: CASSRGLAGVPGEQYF.